The 25 T cell receptor beta chains given below trace back to one sample, sequenced in a study of identical twins. MiXCR, applied by TCRdb to the 5' RACE reads, yields one record per CDR3 protein. The table includes about 290,000 distinct CDR3 sequences, roughly 10% detected once. These data are also associated with another study on yellow fever vaccine responses in identical twins.

The specimen sequenced was CD8+ T cells sorted from blood. The receptors were gathered from a woman younger than 30 in good health.

This clonotype was counted a few times. The V and J genes are TRBV28 and TRBJ2-1; 8 nucleotides line up with TRBD2. Germline CDR1 is MDHEN and CDR2 is SYDVKM. This CDR3 is 15 amino acids long. The V gene end was trimmed by 2 bases and the J gene end by 4 bases; junction bases not matched to a gene: 4. The CDR3 DNA follows: TGTGCCAGCAGTTTAAAGCGGGGGTTTTACAATGAGCAGTTCTTC. Its translation: CASSLKRGFYNEQFF.

At least ten counts were recorded for this clonotype. This chain uses TRBV4-3 with TRBJ2-1; 7 positions agree with TRBD2. Looked up from germline, CDR1 is LGHNA and CDR2 is YSLEER. This CDR3 contains 16 residues. Trimming at V came to 0 bases and at J to 6 bases, leaving 8 bases not matched to a gene. CDR3: CASSQDGAGEINEQFF. CDR3 DNA sequence: TGCGCCAGCAGCCAAGACGGGGCGGGGGAGATCAATGAGCAGTTCTTC.

The table lists this clonotype with many counts. The gene calls are TRBV7-2 and TRBJ2-5; no reliable D call. The CDR3 totals 13 residues. CDR1 and CDR2 (germline): SGHTA, FQGNSA. Trimming cost V 3 bases and J 4 bases, with 9 bases left between them. CDR3 loop: CASSLGSGETQYF. CDR3 bases: TGTGCCAGCAGCTTGGGGTCTGGAGAGACCCAGTACTTC.

The chain uses TRBV20-1 and TRBJ2-7, with 10 nucleotides matching TRBD2. Trimming removed 1 base from V and 6 bases from J; junction bases left unmatched: 6. The CDR3 covers 14 residues. Germline V gene sequence: CDR1 DFQATT, CDR2 SNEGSKA (reference sequence). DNA for the CDR3: TGCAGTGCTAGAGTAGTAGCGGGAGGAGGCGAGCAGTACTTC. It is translated as CSARVVAGGGEQYF.

The chain is built from TRBV11-2 and TRBJ2-1, with D tentatively TRBD1 or TRBD2 (7 bases each). Germline V gives CDR1 SGHAT, CDR2 FQNNGV. V gave up 1 base and J gave up 6 bases, with 19 bases separating them. CDR3 length: 17 residues. CDR3 nucleotides: TGTGCCAGCAGCTTAGGATGGGGTACAGGGGAGGGCAATGAGCAGTTCTTC. Protein: CASSLGWGTGEGNEQFF.

This clonotype showed up many times. The chain couples TRBV3-1 to TRBJ1-1, with TRBD1 matching 8 bases. Germline CDR1 and CDR2: LGHDT and YNNKEL (reference sequence). The length of the CDR3 is 14 residues. Unmatched junction bases numbered 2, after V lost 0 bases and J lost 5 bases. The CDR3 protein is CASSQDRGQTEAFF. CDR3 sequence (DNA): TGTGCCAGCAGCCAAGACAGGGGGCAAACTGAAGCTTTCTTT.

This clonotype was counted only a few times. This chain uses TRBV27 with TRBJ1-1, with D perhaps matching TRBD1 (5 bases). CDR1 is MNHEY and CDR2 is SMNVEV in the germline V gene (reference sequence). The CDR3 is made up of 13 amino acids. V dropped 4 bases and J dropped 4 bases, with 10 bases sitting between them. The CDR3 nucleotides are TGTGCCAGCAGTTCCAGGGTTGGCACTGAAGCTTTCTTT. It yields the protein CASSSRVGTEAFF.

This clonotype was found a few times. The chain recombines TRBV20-1 with TRBJ2-5; perhaps TRBD1 as D (6 bases). Germline values: CDR1 DFQATT, CDR2 SNEGSKA (reference sequence). Between the trimmed V and J ends, which lost 6 bases and 2 bases, there was a span of 16 bases. CDR3 size: 14 residues. CDR3 region: CSALPYRDQETQYF. CDR3 nucleotide sequence: TGCAGTGCCCTTCCCTACAGGGATCAAGAGACCCAGTACTTC.

This chain joins TRBV7-9 and TRBJ2-5; TRBD2 aligns across 8 bases. With 6 bases clipped from V and 1 base from J, the junction kept 7 bases outside the gene matches. The CDR3 extends over 15 amino acids. Germline values: CDR1 SEHNR, CDR2 FQNEAQ (reference sequence). The CDR3: CASRRGLGAQETQYF. Written as DNA, the CDR3 is TGTGCCAGCAGGAGGGGACTAGGGGCCCAAGAGACCCAGTACTTC.

This clonotype has more than one count but fewer than ten. The genes are TRBV4-1 and TRBJ2-7; D is unresolved. The CDR3 is 13 amino acids. Germline values: CDR1 MGHRA, CDR2 YSYEKL. Trimming took 1 base from V and 5 from J, leaving 9 bases between them. The CDR3 nucleotides read TGCGCCAGCAGCCAAGTCGAGGCCGACGAGCAGTACTTC. This translates into CASSQVEADEQYF.

The chain is built from TRBV15 and TRBJ2-7; D is possibly TRBD1 (5 bases). This CDR3 comprises 13 residues. Trimming took off 3 bases at V and 4 bases at J, with 10 bases between the two ends. In germline, CDR1 is LNHNV, CDR2 YYDKDF (reference sequence). CDR3: CATSSDRRYEQYF. In nucleotides, the CDR3 is TGTGCCACCAGCAGCGACAGACGATACGAGCAGTACTTC.

In this sample, this clonotype turned up many times. V is TRBV9 and J is TRBJ2-1; TRBD1 matches at 9 bases. This CDR3 region has 15 residues. Germline V gives CDR1 SGDLS, CDR2 YYNGEE. V shed 4 bases and J 5 bases; nucleotides not matched to a gene: 7. The CDR3 DNA reads TGTGCCAGCAGCTCAAGGACAGGGGTGGACAATGAGCAGTTCTTC. Translation gives CASSSRTGVDNEQFF.

This clonotype was recorded at least ten times. This chain uses TRBV24-1 with TRBJ1-2; no clear D. The germline V gene encodes CDR1 KGHDR and CDR2 SFDVKD. The ends were cut back, 3 bases at V and 4 bases at J, with 14 bases in the middle. The CDR3 loop spans 15 amino acids. The CDR3 sequence: CATSDPRTGPYGYTF. The CDR3 DNA reads TGTGCCACCAGTGATCCGCGGACCGGGCCCTATGGCTACACCTTC.

This clonotype has a handful of counts. The genes are TRBV7-8 and TRBJ2-7; tentatively, D is TRBD2 (5 bases). Trimming removed 7 bases from V and 4 bases from J, with 11 bases in between. Germline CDR1 reads SGHVS; CDR2 reads FQNEAQ. This CDR3 is 12 amino acids long. CDR3 protein: CASTTEEYEQYF. CDR3 DNA sequence: TGTGCCAGCACAACGGAGGAGTACGAGCAGTACTTC.

V gene TRBV27 combines with J gene TRBJ2-1; 12 nucleotides line up with TRBD2. V gave up 5 bases and J gave up 7 bases; unmatched junction bases: 9. This CDR3 is 16 amino acids long. Germline V gene data show CDR1 as MNHEY and CDR2 as SMNVEV (reference sequence). CDR3 sequence (DNA): TGTGCCAGCAGTACCCAAACTAGCGGGAGGCTAAATGAGCAGTTCTTC. Translated, it gives CASSTQTSGRLNEQFF.

This rearrangement joins TRBV24-1 to TRBJ2-5; D assignment may be TRBD1 or TRBD2 (5 bases each). The germline gives CDR1 KGHDR, CDR2 SFDVKD. V gave up 3 bases and J gave up 1 base, with 11 bases separating them. This CDR3 is 15 amino acids long. For the CDR3, the DNA is TGTGCCACCAGTGATACACCGGGACCCCAAGAGACCCAGTACTTC. Protein product: CATSDTPGPQETQYF.

This clonotype was detected ten times or more. The J gene is TRBJ2-2, the V gene TRBV27; D may be TRBD2 (6 bases). Germline assignment: CDR1 MNHEY and CDR2 SMNVEV (reference sequence). Trimming took off 2 bases at V and 6 bases at J, with 10 bases between the two ends. This CDR3 is built from 14 residues. The CDR3 nucleotides read TGTGCCAGCAGTTTAGGCGGGGTACCCGGGGAGCTGTTTTTT. Amino acids: CASSLGGVPGELFF.

There are a few counts of this clonotype. The V call is TRBV6-7, the J call TRBJ2-7; D call uncertain. TRBV6-7 belongs to the ORF category, with a function that is uncertain. This CDR3 is built from 10 residues. V lost 10 bases, J lost 7 bases, and 11 bases lay in between. Here the CDR3 reads CATRGREQYF. CDR3 nucleotides: TGTGCCACCCGCGGTCGGGAGCAGTACTTC.

This rearrangement joins TRBV6-6 to TRBJ2-7, with 7 bases lining up with TRBD1. V gave up 5 bases and J gave up 6 bases; unmatched junction bases: 7. This CDR3 spans 13 amino acids. Germline V gene sequence: CDR1 MNHNY, CDR2 SVGAGI (reference sequence). The CDR3 sequence: CASSPFSGGEQYF. The CDR3 DNA reads as TGTGCCAGCAGTCCCTTCTCAGGGGGCGAGCAGTACTTC.

This clonotype was recorded at least ten times. V gene TRBV5-6 combines with J gene TRBJ2-5; unclear D gene. Deletions cut 3 bases from V and 5 bases from J, with 17 bases between. The CDR3 sequence is 15 residues long. Germline V lookup: CDR1 SGHDT, CDR2 YYEEEE. CDR3 nucleotide sequence: TGTGCCAGCAGCTCAATTAGTACTGGGCTGGAGACCCAGTACTTC. It specifies CASSSISTGLETQYF.

The chain couples TRBV9 to TRBJ2-7; TRBD2 matches at 8 bases. The length of the CDR3 is 14 residues. CDR1 and CDR2 from the germline V gene are SGDLS and YYNGEE. V lost 4 bases and J lost 5; bases outside the gene matches: 8. CDR3 sequence reads: CASSPFGRGDEQYF. The CDR3 DNA sequence: TGTGCCAGCAGCCCCTTCGGGAGGGGCGACGAGCAGTACTTC.

This rearrangement joins TRBV11-2 to TRBJ2-2, with 11 nucleotides matching TRBD1. Germline assignment: CDR1 SGHAT and CDR2 FQNNGV. J was trimmed by 4 bases and V by 6 bases; bases with no gene match: 10. CDR3 length: 17 amino acids. The CDR3 protein is CASRHNTGTGGTGELFF. CDR3 nucleotide sequence: TGTGCCAGCAGACATAACACCGGGACAGGGGGCACCGGGGAGCTGTTTTTT.

The J gene is TRBJ2-7, the V gene TRBV7-2; 13 positions match TRBD2. The V segment lost 5 bases and the J segment 0 bases; nucleotides outside the gene matches: 4. In germline, CDR1 is SGHTA, CDR2 FQGNSA. CDR3 length equals 16 residues. CDR3: CASSGLAGVSSYEQYF. DNA for the CDR3: TGTGCCAGCAGCGGACTAGCGGGGGTTAGCTCCTACGAGCAGTACTTC.

The chain joins TRBV4-3 to TRBJ2-3; D may be TRBD2 (5 bases). Trimming took off 0 bases at V and 2 bases at J, with 18 bases between the two ends. Germline V gene data show CDR1 as LGHNA and CDR2 as YSLEER. The CDR3 contains 18 residues. CDR3 sequence: CASSQDSGRLTYTDTQYF. CDR3 nucleotides: TGCGCCAGCAGCCAAGATTCGGGAAGGCTTACCTACACAGATACGCAGTATTTT.

The chain employs TRBV4-1 and TRBJ2-5; D is possibly TRBD1 (6 bases). CDR1 and CDR2 from the germline V gene are MGHRA and YSYEKL. V lost 4 bases to trimming and J lost 5 bases, with 20 bases between them. This CDR3 has 16 amino acids. The CDR3 nucleotides are TGCGCCAGCAGCCCTGACAGGTTTGAGGCGTCGGAGACCCAGTACTTC. Translation: CASSPDRFEASETQYF.